The 8 T cell receptor beta chains below all came from one sample that was sequenced in a study of graft-versus-host responses after intestinal transplantation. Libraries were prepared by immunoSEQ multiplex PCR; TCRdb keeps only in-frame clonotypes and omits some of them. The table records 60,000 or so clones, around nine tenths of them present only once. Source: PBMCs, taken approximately 120 days after intestinal transplantation. The receptors shown here come from a human patient who received an intestinal transplant, so some T cells may come from the graft donor.

The rearrangement joins TRBV7-3 to TRBJ2-1; 14 bases align to TRBD2. CDR1 and CDR2 from the germline V gene are SGHTA and FQGTGA. J gave up 8 bases and V 5 bases, and 11 bases lay outside the gene matches. The CDR3 totals 17 residues. The CDR3 DNA is TGTGCCAGCAGCCTACATCCGGGACTAGCGGGGGTGGATGAGCAGTTCTTC. This encodes CASSLHPGLAGVDEQFF. The complete variable domain, with remaining parts taken from reference TRBV7-3 and TRBJ2-1, reads GAGVSQTPSNKVTEKGKYVELRCDPISGHTALYWYRQSLGQGPEFLIYFQGTGAADDSGLPNDRFFAVRPEGSVSTLKIQRTERGDSAVYLCASSLHPGLAGVDEQFFGPGTRLTVL.

This clone has a single count. The chain uses TRBV7-9 and TRBJ2-1; the match to TRBD2 covers 9 bases. The CDR3 has 17 residues. CDR1 and CDR2 from the germline V gene are SEHNR and FQNEAQ (reference sequence). J was trimmed by 6 bases and V by 4 bases; bases with no gene match: 13. The CDR3 loop reads CASSSRMAGGPFNEQFF. In DNA form, the CDR3 reads TGTGCCAGCAGCTCTAGGATGGCGGGGGGGCCGTTCAATGAGCAGTTCTTC.

V is TRBV13 and J is TRBJ1-6; the D is unclear. Per germline, CDR1 PRHDT and CDR2 FYEKMQ (reference sequence). The CDR3 length is 13 residues. The V gene lost 5 bases and the J gene lost 6 bases, with 8 bases spanning the gap. DNA for the CDR3: TGTGCCAGCAGCAGGGCTTCTAATTCACCCCTCCACTTT. Amino acids: CASSRASNSPLHF.

The chain employs TRBV11-2 and TRBJ2-7; either TRBD1 or TRBD2 may fit D (6 bases each). The V end was cut by 5 bases, the J end by 4 bases, with 24 bases between. Germline CDR1 SGHAT, CDR2 FQNNGV. The length of the CDR3 is 17 residues. The CDR3 coding sequence is TGTGCCAGCAGCCAATATATAGGGGGGCTAGGTGATTACGAGCAGTACTTC. Translating gives CASSQYIGGLGDYEQYF.

CDR3 amino acids: CASSLGGGLETQYF. In DNA form, the CDR3 reads TGTGCCAGCAGCCTCGGGGGCGGCTTAGAGACCCAGTACTTC. The rearrangement uses TRBV11-2 and TRBJ2-5; the D gene could be TRBD1 or TRBD2 (6 bases each). This CDR3 is built from 14 residues. The germline V and J ends were trimmed by 5 bases and 4 bases, with 14 bases remaining between them. In germline, CDR1 is SGHAT, CDR2 FQNNGV.

The chain recombines TRBV21-1 with TRBJ1-1. TRBV21-1 is an annotated pseudogene. The CDR3 has 17 residues. The CDR3, as DNA: TGTGCCAGCAGCACCCGGGACCGCGGCATCGTAAACACTGAAGCTTTCTTT. This gives the protein CASSTRDRGIVNTEAFF.

The chain recombines TRBV5-1 with TRBJ1-3; D not certain. The CDR3 has 14 amino acids. Trimming shortened V by 0 bases and J by 3 bases, and 7 bases separated the two germline ends. CDR1 and CDR2 from the germline V gene are SGHRS and YFSETQ. CDR3: CASSLDAFGNTIYF. The DNA of the CDR3 is TGCGCCAGCAGCTTGGATGCTTTTGGAAACACCATATATTTT.

The CDR3 loop is CASSVGSRRRQETQYF. Written as DNA, the CDR3 is TGTGCCAGCAGCGTGGGGTCCCGACGGAGACAAGAGACCCAGTACTTC. The rearrangement links TRBV5-4 to TRBJ2-5; D is ambiguous. The CDR3 runs 16 residues. The germline V gene encodes CDR1 SGHNT and CDR2 YYREEE (reference sequence). V lost 4 bases to trimming and J lost 2 bases, with 18 bases between them.